The 16 T cell receptor beta chains in this list originate from one sample, sequenced in a study of cytomegalovirus exposure and HLA in healthy donors. Primers for the PCR totalled 60 Vbeta and 13 Jbeta. Method: immunoSEQ multiplex PCR; TCRdb's copy keeps in-frame clones and lacks some. The data show 110,000 to 150,000 clones, less than 85% seen once. The specimen sequenced was PBMCs. These receptors all come from a woman in her 50s in good health and CMV-seropositive.

The chain combines TRBV12-2 with TRBJ1-5; the D call of TRBD1 is as the table states it, not checked on the DNA. TRBV12-2 has pseudogene status. This CDR3 is 19 amino acids long. In DNA, the CDR3 is TGTGCAAGTCGCTTAGGACTGTCCGGGACAGGCCCAACCGTATCTCCCCAGCATTTT. Translating it yields CASRLGLSGTGPTVSPQHF.

The chain joins TRBV7-3 to TRBJ1-1; D might be TRBD1 (6 bases). V lost 5 bases to trimming and J lost 3 bases, with 10 bases between them. This CDR3 is built from 13 residues. Germline V gives CDR1 SGHTA, CDR2 FQGTGA. In DNA form, the CDR3 reads TGTGCCAGCAGCCTAGGGGGGGACACTGAAGCTTTCTTT. This translates into CASSLGGDTEAFF.

The chain employs TRBV6-5 and TRBJ1-2; TRBD1 might be the D (5 bases). This CDR3 has 14 amino acids. Trimming stripped 6 bases from V and 8 bases from J, with 19 bases between. Per germline, CDR1 MNHEY and CDR2 SVGAGI. The CDR3, as DNA: TGTGCCAGCAGGTCCCCGGGGGGAGCGAACGGCTACACCTTC. The encoded protein is CASRSPGGANGYTF.

The V call is TRBV5-1, the J call TRBJ2-7; 7 bases line up with TRBD1. CDR3 length: 14 residues. Germline loops: CDR1 SGHRS, CDR2 YFSETQ. Trimming cost V 5 bases and J 7 bases; bases outside gene matches: 12. This CDR3 reads CASSSGDRGREQYF. The CDR3 coding sequence is TGCGCCAGCAGTTCCGGGGACAGAGGGCGGGAGCAGTACTTC.

The chain couples TRBV7-9 to TRBJ1-2; TRBD1 matches 8 bases. The CDR3 consists of 16 residues. Germline V gene lookup returns CDR1 SEHNR and CDR2 FQNEAQ (reference sequence). V lost 1 base, J lost 0 bases, and 4 bases stayed unmatched. The CDR3 DNA reads as TGTGCCAGCAGCTTAGACAGGGGGACGGCTAACTATGGCTACACCTTC. Translation: CASSLDRGTANYGYTF. Combining the CDR3 with reference TRBV7-9 and TRBJ1-2 gives the whole variable domain DTGVSQNPRHKITKRGQNVTFRCDPISEHNRLYWYRQTLGQGPEFLTYFQNEAQLEKSRLLSDRFSAERPKGSFSTLEIQRTEQGDSAMYLCASSLDRGTANYGYTFGSGTRLTVV.

V is TRBV11-1 and J is TRBJ2-1; the D gene is possibly TRBD2 (5 bases). Germline values: CDR1 SGHAT, CDR2 FQDESV (reference sequence). The CDR3 covers 12 residues. The V end lost 5 bases, the J end lost 8 bases, and 10 bases lay between the germline ends. CDR3 DNA: TGTGCCAGCAGCCCGCAGCGGCATGAGCAGTTCTTC. Translated: CASSPQRHEQFF.

The rearrangement joins TRBV6-6 to TRBJ2-5; tentative D call: TRBD1 (5 bases). This CDR3 is 15 amino acids long. The ends were cut back, 2 bases at V and 4 bases at J, with 14 bases in the middle. CDR1 is MNHNY, CDR2 SVGAGI, per germline (reference sequence). The CDR3 here is CASSYPLSRAETQYF. CDR3 DNA sequence: TGTGCCAGCAGTTACCCCCTCTCCAGGGCAGAGACCCAGTACTTC.

The genes are TRBV7-3 and TRBJ2-1; tentatively, D is TRBD1 (5 bases). The V end was cut by 5 bases, the J end by 0 bases, with 11 bases between. The CDR3 runs 15 residues. Germline V gives CDR1 SGHTA, CDR2 FQGTGA. This CDR3 is CASSLRQGSYNEQFF. CDR3 nucleotide sequence: TGTGCCAGCAGCCTACGGCAGGGCTCCTACAATGAGCAGTTCTTC. The full variable domain, completed using reference TRBV7-3 and TRBJ2-1, is GAGVSQTPSNKVTEKGKYVELRCDPISGHTALYWYRQSLGQGPEFLIYFQGTGAADDSGLPNDRFFAVRPEGSVSTLKIQRTERGDSAVYLCASSLRQGSYNEQFFGPGTRLTVL.

V usage is TRBV7-9 and J usage is TRBJ2-1; TRBD2 matches 7 bases. Trimming at V came to 1 base and at J to 8 bases, leaving 2 bases not matched to a gene. The CDR3 consists of 13 residues. In germline, CDR1 is SEHNR, CDR2 FQNEAQ (reference sequence). The chain's CDR3 is CASSLEGGHEQFF. As DNA, the CDR3 is TGTGCCAGCAGCTTAGAGGGAGGGCATGAGCAGTTCTTC. Complete variable domain (other parts from reference TRBV7-9 and TRBJ2-1): DTGVSQNPRHKITKRGQNVTFRCDPISEHNRLYWYRQTLGQGPEFLTYFQNEAQLEKSRLLSDRFSAERPKGSFSTLEIQRTEQGDSAMYLCASSLEGGHEQFFGPGTRLTVL.

This clone has just a few counts. The rearrangement uses TRBV11-3 and TRBJ2-3; 9 bases match TRBD2. Germline V gives CDR1 SGHNT, CDR2 YENEEA. The V gene end was trimmed by 2 bases and the J gene end by 5 bases; junction bases not matched to a gene: 8. This CDR3 spans 16 amino acids. The CDR3 spells CASSLFGGGDGDTQYF. CDR3 DNA sequence: TGTGCCAGCAGCTTATTCGGCGGGGGGGACGGAGATACGCAGTATTTT.

Turning to this clone: At one of its ends the junction is not consistent with the germline gene, which may arise from a read error. V gene TRBV7-7 combines with J gene TRBJ2-7, with 8 positions matching TRBD1. Germline V gene data show CDR1 as SSHAT and CDR2 as FNYEAQ (reference sequence). The length of the CDR3 is 15 residues. The CDR3 DNA sequence: TGTGCTAGCAGCCAAATCGACAGGGGTTCTTACGAGCAGTACTTC. It encodes CASSQIDRGSYEQYF.

The chain links TRBV2 to TRBJ1-1, with a possible D match to TRBD1 (5 bases). The germline gives CDR1 SNHLY, CDR2 FYNNEI. The V end was cut by 4 bases, the J end by 4 bases, with 13 bases between. This CDR3 contains 14 residues. As DNA, the CDR3 is TGTGCCAGCAGTGGGCAGGGCGTGAGCACTGAAGCTTTCTTT. It yields the protein CASSGQGVSTEAFF.

The chain couples TRBV7-2 to TRBJ1-1, with D possibly being TRBD1 (5 bases). Germline values: CDR1 SGHTA, CDR2 FQGNSA. CDR3 size: 14 residues. With 2 bases removed from V and 3 bases from J, the gap between germline ends came to 10 bases. The CDR3 here is CASSLRGRDTEAFF. In DNA, the CDR3 is TGTGCCAGCAGCTTAAGGGGAAGGGACACTGAAGCTTTCTTT. The full variable domain, with the rest looked up from reference TRBV7-2 and TRBJ1-1, is GAGVSQSPSNKVTEKGKDVELRCDPISGHTALYWYRQSLGQGLEFLIYFQGNSAPDKSGLPSDRFSAERTGGSVSTLTIQRTQQEDSAVYLCASSLRGRDTEAFFGQGTRLTVV.

This chain uses TRBV7-9 with TRBJ1-2; D might be TRBD1 (6 bases). Germline loops: CDR1 SEHNR, CDR2 FQNEAQ (reference sequence). V was trimmed by 5 bases and J by 5 bases, leaving 15 bases between them. This CDR3 comprises 14 residues. CDR3 loop: CASSVGGAGYGYTF. In nucleotides, the CDR3 is TGTGCCAGCAGCGTCGGGGGGGCGGGTTATGGCTACACCTTC. The full variable domain, rest sourced from reference TRBV7-9 and TRBJ1-2, is DTGVSQNPRHKITKRGQNVTFRCDPISEHNRLYWYRQTLGQGPEFLTYFQNEAQLEKSRLLSDRFSAERPKGSFSTLEIQRTEQGDSAMYLCASSVGGAGYGYTFGSGTRLTVV.

The gene calls are TRBV28 and TRBJ1-2; the match to TRBD1 covers 10 bases. The CDR3 has 14 amino acids. V shed 5 bases and J 8 bases; nucleotides not matched to a gene: 8. The germline CDR1 and CDR2 sequences are MDHEN and SYDVKM. Here the CDR3 reads CASSPGTGVRGYTF. The CDR3 DNA reads TGTGCCAGCAGTCCCGGGACAGGGGTTAGAGGCTACACCTTC.

This clone was counted once. V usage is TRBV5-1 and J usage is TRBJ2-3, with 7 bases that match TRBD2. The J segment lost 0 bases and the V segment lost 6 bases, leaving 7 bases of the junction unmatched. Germline V gene data show CDR1 as SGHRS and CDR2 as YFSETQ. The CDR3 extends over 15 amino acids. The CDR3 nucleotides read TGCGCCAGCAATGCGGGGGTCCGCAGCACAGATACGCAGTATTTT. Encoded protein: CASNAGVRSTDTQYF.